The 11 T cell receptor beta chains listed next were all sequenced from one sample in a study of blood T cell repertoires in COVID-19. Here immunoSEQ multiplex PCR was the method, and the copy in TCRdb shows in-frame clones only, minus some. The sample holds over 150,000 clones, around 80% seen once. Input material: PBMCs or T cells enriched from blood (not recorded which). These receptors originate from a man aged 50 or older who had recovered from COVID-19.

The genes are TRBV7-9 and TRBJ2-1; TRBD1 matches 12 bases. The germline V gene encodes CDR1 SEHNR and CDR2 FQNEAQ (reference sequence). J lost 8 bases, V lost 5 bases, and 7 bases had no gene match. This CDR3 comprises 15 residues. The CDR3 DNA reads TGTGCCAGCAGCCAAGGGACAGGGGGCATATATGAGCAGTTCTTC. Translated, it gives CASSQGTGGIYEQFF.

This clone occurred once. The gene calls are TRBV11-1 and TRBJ1-4; TRBD1 agrees at 9 bases. Unmatched junction bases numbered 7, after V lost 6 bases and J lost 2 bases. In germline, CDR1 is SGHAT, CDR2 FQDESV (reference sequence). CDR3 length: 16 residues. CDR3 residues: CASSTGQGMTNEKLFF. The CDR3 DNA reads as TGTGCCAGCAGTACCGGACAGGGGATGACTAATGAAAAACTGTTTTTT.

The rearrangement links TRBV5-1 to TRBJ2-3, with 12 bases lining up with TRBD2. V was pared by 4 bases and J by 1 base, with 7 bases of the junction left unmatched. This CDR3 spans 17 amino acids. Germline values: CDR1 SGHRS, CDR2 YFSETQ. In DNA, the CDR3 is TGCGCCAGCAGCCCCGGGACTAGCGGGCCCCGCACAGATACGCAGTATTTT. The encoded protein is CASSPGTSGPRTDTQYF.

This clone was seen a few times. The CDR3 here is CASSFGDNNQPQHF. Here the CDR3 DNA reads TGCGCCAGCAGCTTCGGTGACAACAATCAGCCCCAGCATTTT. The chain uses TRBV5-1 and TRBJ1-5; D gene uncertain. V was clipped by 2 bases and J by 3 bases, with 9 bases between them. The CDR3 extends over 14 amino acids. Germline CDR1 SGHRS, CDR2 YFSETQ.

V and J are TRBV7-3 and TRBJ2-1; D might be TRBD1 (5 bases). V was clipped by 1 base and J by 3 bases, with 13 bases between them. The length of the CDR3 is 16 residues. The germline V gene has CDR1 SGHTA and CDR2 FQGTGA. CDR3 sequence (DNA): TGTGCCAGCAGCTTAAGATCTGGGGCAAACTACAATGAGCAGTTCTTC. It is translated as CASSLRSGANYNEQFF.

The gene calls are TRBV5-1 and TRBJ1-4, with a tentative D call TRBD1 (6 bases). Germline V gene sequence: CDR1 SGHRS, CDR2 YFSETQ. The V end was cut by 0 bases, the J end by 0 bases, with 9 bases between. The CDR3 is 16 amino acids. The CDR3 loop reads CASSLDRDATNEKLFF. For the CDR3, the DNA is TGCGCCAGCAGCTTGGACAGGGATGCAACTAATGAAAAACTGTTTTTT.

The CDR3 region is CASSATGGLYNEQFF. The CDR3 bases are TGTGCCAGCAGCGCAACAGGGGGACTATACAATGAGCAGTTCTTC. The chain is built from TRBV9 and TRBJ2-1, with D possibly being TRBD1 (8 bases). Trimming left V 3 bases short and J 4 bases short, with 14 bases between. The CDR3 is 15 residues long. Per the germline V gene, CDR1 is SGDLS and CDR2 is YYNGEE.

The V gene is TRBV9, the J gene TRBJ2-5, with 8 bases aligning to TRBD1. The V gene end was trimmed by 4 bases and the J gene end by 2 bases; junction bases not matched to a gene: 10. The CDR3 has 16 amino acids. Germline-derived CDR1 and CDR2 are SGDLS and YYNGEE. CDR3 residues: CASSRTPQGAQETQYF. CDR3 coding DNA: TGTGCCAGCAGCCGTACCCCCCAGGGGGCGCAAGAGACCCAGTACTTC.

This clone turned up a few times. Other DNA sequences in the same sample also yield this CDR3. The V gene is TRBV10-2, the J gene TRBJ2-3; D gene unclear. V lost 0 bases and J 0 bases, leaving 7 bases between the germline ends. The CDR3 loop spans 15 amino acids. The germline V gene encodes CDR1 WSHSY and CDR2 SAAADI. The CDR3 nucleotides read TGCGCCAGCAGTGAGTCGCCGACTAGCACAGATACGCAGTATTTT. Its protein is CASSESPTSTDTQYF.

The V gene is TRBV19, the J gene TRBJ2-5, with 9 bases fitting TRBD1. V dropped 4 bases and J dropped 4; count of bases not matched to a gene: 1. CDR1 LNHDA and CDR2 SQIVND come from the germline V gene (reference sequence). CDR3 length equals 13 residues. Here the CDR3 DNA reads TGTGCCAGTAGTAGGGGACAGGGAGAGACCCAGTACTTC. It encodes CASSRGQGETQYF.

V and J are TRBV6-2 or TRBV6-3 and TRBJ1-1; no clear D. The V gene lost 4 bases and the J gene lost 4 bases, with 13 bases spanning the gap. CDR1 and CDR2 from the germline V gene are MNHEY and SVGEGT. This CDR3 region has 14 residues. CDR3 in amino acids: CASSSRRVLTEAFF. The CDR3 DNA sequence: TGTGCCAGCAGTTCTCGTAGAGTACTCACTGAAGCTTTCTTT.